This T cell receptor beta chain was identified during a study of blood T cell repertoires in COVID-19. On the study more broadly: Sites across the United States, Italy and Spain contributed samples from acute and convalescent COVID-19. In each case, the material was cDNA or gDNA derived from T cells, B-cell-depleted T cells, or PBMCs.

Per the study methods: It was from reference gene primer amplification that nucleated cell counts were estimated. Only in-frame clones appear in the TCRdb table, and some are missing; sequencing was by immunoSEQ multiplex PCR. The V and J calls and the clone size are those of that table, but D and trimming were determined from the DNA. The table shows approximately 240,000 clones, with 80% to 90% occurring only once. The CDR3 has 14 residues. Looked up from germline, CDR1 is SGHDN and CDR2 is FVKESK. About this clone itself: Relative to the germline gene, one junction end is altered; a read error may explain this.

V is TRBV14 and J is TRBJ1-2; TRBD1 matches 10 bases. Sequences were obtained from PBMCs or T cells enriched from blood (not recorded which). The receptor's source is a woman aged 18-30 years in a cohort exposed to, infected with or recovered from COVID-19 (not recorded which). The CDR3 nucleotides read TGTGCCAGCAGCCAAAGTTCCGGGACAGGGGTCTGCGCCTTC. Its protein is CASSQSSGTGVCAF.